Listed here is a single T cell receptor beta chain. The sample belongs to a study of T cell changes during pregnancy in multiple sclerosis. Deletions cut 0 bases from V and 9 bases from J, with 15 bases between. The CDR3 is 14 residues long. Germline V gene data show CDR1 as SGHDT and CDR2 as YYEEEE. Profiled with immunoSEQ multiplex PCR; TCRdb holds only in-frame clones, not every one. The sample records tens of thousands of clones, 91% being singletons. This sequence originates from a female donor with multiple sclerosis, enrolled in a pregnancy study. The specimen was CD8+ T cells from peripheral blood mononuclear cells, collected in the second trimester of pregnancy. The chain employs TRBV5-6 and TRBJ1-2; D gene ambiguous. The CDR3 nucleotides are TGTGCCAGCAGCTTGGACTTTGAAGGGAGGAGCTACACCTTC. The encoded protein is CASSLDFEGRSYTF.